Below, 2 T cell receptor beta chains from the same sample are listed, as sequenced in a study of OX40 agonist ivuxolimab in advanced cancers. TCRdb's copy holds only in-frame clones and misses some; the assay was immunoSEQ multiplex PCR. The sample carries about 96,000 clones, 90% recorded once. Sequencing was performed on CD4+ or CD8+ T cells sorted from blood, taken in a trial of the OX40 agonist ivuxolimab. The origin of the receptors is an adult with an advanced solid tumor such as melanoma, head and neck, liver or kidney cancer.

Regarding this clone: Distinct nucleotide sequences in the sample also encode this CDR3. The J gene is TRBJ1-5, the V gene TRBV7-8; D not certain. CDR1 is SGHVS and CDR2 is FQNEAQ in the germline V gene. V shed 0 bases and J shed 6 bases, with 9 bases lying between them. The CDR3 consists of 14 residues. The CDR3 here is CASSLASRGQPQHF. The CDR3 nucleotides are TGTGCCAGCAGCTTAGCCTCACGGGGTCAGCCCCAGCATTTT.

This chain uses TRBV15 with TRBJ2-7; no clear D gene. CDR3 length: 13 residues. Germline-derived CDR1 and CDR2 are LNHNV and YYDKDF (reference sequence). V was pared by 1 base and J by 8 bases, with 12 bases between. The CDR3, as DNA: TGTGCCACCAGCAGAGTCTCGACCGAGAAGCAGTACTTC. Amino acids: CATSRVSTEKQYF.